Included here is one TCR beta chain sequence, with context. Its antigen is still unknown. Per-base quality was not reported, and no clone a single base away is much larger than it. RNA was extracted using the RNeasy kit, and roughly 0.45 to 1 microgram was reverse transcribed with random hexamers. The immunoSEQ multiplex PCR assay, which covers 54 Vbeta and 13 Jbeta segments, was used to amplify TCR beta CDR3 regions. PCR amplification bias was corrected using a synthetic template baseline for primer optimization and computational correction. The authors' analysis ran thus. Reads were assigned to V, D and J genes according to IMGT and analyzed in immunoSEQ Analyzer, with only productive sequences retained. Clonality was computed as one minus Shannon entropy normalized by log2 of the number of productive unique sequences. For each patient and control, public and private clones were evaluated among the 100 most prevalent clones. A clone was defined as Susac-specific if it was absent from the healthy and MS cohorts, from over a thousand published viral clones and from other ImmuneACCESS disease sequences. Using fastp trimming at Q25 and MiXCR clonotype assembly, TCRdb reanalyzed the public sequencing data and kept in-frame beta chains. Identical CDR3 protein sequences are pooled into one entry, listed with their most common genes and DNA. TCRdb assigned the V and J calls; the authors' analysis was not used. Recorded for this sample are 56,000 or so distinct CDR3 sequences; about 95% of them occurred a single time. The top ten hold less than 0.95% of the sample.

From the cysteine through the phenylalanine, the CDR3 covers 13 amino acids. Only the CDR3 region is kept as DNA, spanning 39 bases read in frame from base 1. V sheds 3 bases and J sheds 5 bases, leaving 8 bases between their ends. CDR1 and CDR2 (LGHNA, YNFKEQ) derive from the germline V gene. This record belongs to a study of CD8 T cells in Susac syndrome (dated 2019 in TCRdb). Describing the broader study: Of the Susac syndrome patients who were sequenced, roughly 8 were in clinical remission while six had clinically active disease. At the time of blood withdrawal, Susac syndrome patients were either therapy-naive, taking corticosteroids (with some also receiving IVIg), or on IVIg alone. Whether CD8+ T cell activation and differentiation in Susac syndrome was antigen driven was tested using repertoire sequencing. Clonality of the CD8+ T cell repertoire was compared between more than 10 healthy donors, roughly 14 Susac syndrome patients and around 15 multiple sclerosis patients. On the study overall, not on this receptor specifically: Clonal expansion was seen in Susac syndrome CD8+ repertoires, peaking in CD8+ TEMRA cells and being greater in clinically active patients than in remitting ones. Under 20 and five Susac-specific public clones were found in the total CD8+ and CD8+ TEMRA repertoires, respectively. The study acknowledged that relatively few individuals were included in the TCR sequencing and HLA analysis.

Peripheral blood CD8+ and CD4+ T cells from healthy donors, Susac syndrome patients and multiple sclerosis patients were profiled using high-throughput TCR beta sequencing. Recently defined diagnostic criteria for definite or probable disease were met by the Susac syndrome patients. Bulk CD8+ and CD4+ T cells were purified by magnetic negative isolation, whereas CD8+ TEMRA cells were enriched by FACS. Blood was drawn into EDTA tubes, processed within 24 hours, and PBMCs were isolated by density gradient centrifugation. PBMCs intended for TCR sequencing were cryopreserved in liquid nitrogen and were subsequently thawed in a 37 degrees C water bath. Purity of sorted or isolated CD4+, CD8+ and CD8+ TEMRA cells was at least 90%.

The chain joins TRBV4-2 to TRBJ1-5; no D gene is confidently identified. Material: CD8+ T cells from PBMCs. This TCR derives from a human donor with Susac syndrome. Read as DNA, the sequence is TGTGCCAGCAGCCATCATAGGGATCAGCCCCAGCATTTT. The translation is CASSHHRDQPQHF.